This TCR beta chain was recovered during a study of T cells in Graves' hyperthyroidism and ophthalmopathy. It was RNA transcripts that yielded the amplified TCR beta CDR3 regions. The HTBI primer set was used in a first-round RT-PCR of the TCR CDR3. TCRdb re-called the multiplex PCR reads through MiXCR, storing one row per CDR3 protein. This table holds approximately 420,000 distinct CDR3 sequences, roughly 13% found once. About this clonotype: One end of the junction is discordant with germline, which a read error may explain.

The V gene's germline CDR1 is SGHRS and CDR2 YFSETQ. This CDR3 has 15 residues. Material for sequencing was blood. The V gene is TRBV5-1, the J gene TRBJ1-1; D ambiguous. The TCR sequence derives from a woman younger than 30 with Graves' hyperthyroidism. This CDR3 is CASSLGATPNTEVFF. Written as DNA, the CDR3 is TGCGCCAGCAGCTTGGGAGCGACACCGAACACTGAAGTTTTCTTT.